Listed below are T cell receptor beta chains from one sample, sequenced in a study of blood T cell repertoires in COVID-19. The data were produced by immunoSEQ multiplex PCR, yet TCRdb's version contains in-frame clones alone and is incomplete. The sample lists 110,000 or so clones, more than 70% seen once, with over 6.5% in the top ten. Material: peripheral blood. All receptors derive from a woman aged 70-85 years who had recovered from COVID-19. Both conserved end residues are part of each CDR3. The order of the fields is CDR3 length, V gene, D gene, J gene, clone size, CDR3 DNA, CDR3 protein. A D gene is named only where the DNA matches it firmly. For some rows the clone size is stated as once, few or many, or as a class when expanded; others skip it.

CDR3 length: 13; V gene: TRBV7-3; D gene: -; J gene: TRBJ1-1; clone size: -; CDR3 DNA: TGTGCCAGCAGCCGCGGAGGGGACACTGAAGCTTTCTTT; CDR3 protein: CASSRGGDTEAFF
CDR3 length: 14; V gene: TRBV5-1; D gene: -; J gene: TRBJ2-5; clone size: -; CDR3 DNA: TGCGCCAGCAAACTTGGGCCCTCCCAAGAGACCCAGTACTTC; CDR3 protein: CASKLGPSQETQYF
CDR3 length: 13; V gene: TRBV29-1; D gene: TRBD2; J gene: TRBJ2-5; clone size: -; CDR3 DNA: TGCAGCGGGGGACTAGCGGGGGCAGAGACCCAGTACTTC; CDR3 protein: CSGGLAGAETQYF
CDR3 length: 14; V gene: TRBV28; D gene: TRBD1; J gene: TRBJ1-1; clone size: -; CDR3 DNA: TGTGCCAGCAGTCCAGGACAGGGGAACACTGAAGCTTTCTTT; CDR3 protein: CASSPGQGNTEAFF
CDR3 length: 13; V gene: TRBV11-2; D gene: -; J gene: TRBJ1-4; clone size: -; CDR3 DNA: TGTGCCAGCAGCCCAGGGCTAGTTGAAAAACTGTTTTTT; CDR3 protein: CASSPGLVEKLFF
CDR3 length: 15; V gene: TRBV11-3; D gene: TRBD1; J gene: TRBJ2-7; clone size: -; CDR3 DNA: TGTGCCAGCAGCGCCGGACAGGGGGCCTCCTACGAGCAGTACTTC; CDR3 protein: CASSAGQGASYEQYF
CDR3 length: 18; V gene: TRBV24-1; D gene: TRBD2; J gene: TRBJ2-1; clone size: once; CDR3 DNA: TGTGCCACCAGTGATACCCCTGGTGGGACTAGTAACCCGAGGGAGCAGTTCTTC; CDR3 protein: CATSDTPGGTSNPREQFF
CDR3 length: 16; V gene: TRBV15; D gene: TRBD1; J gene: TRBJ2-1; clone size: -; CDR3 DNA: TGTGCCACCAGCAGAGATAGGACAGGAAGGGTGGGAGAGCAGTTCTTC; CDR3 protein: CATSRDRTGRVGEQFF
CDR3 length: 15; V gene: TRBV7-3; D gene: -; J gene: TRBJ2-3; clone size: -; CDR3 DNA: TGTGCCAGCAGCACCCAGACCCTTCCGGGAGATACGCAGTATTTT; CDR3 protein: CASSTQTLPGDTQYF
CDR3 length: 13; V gene: TRBV7-9; D gene: -; J gene: TRBJ2-7; clone size: -; CDR3 DNA: TGTGCCAGCAGCTACAGGACGGTCTACGAGCAGTACTTC; CDR3 protein: CASSYRTVYEQYF
CDR3 length: 12; V gene: TRBV12-3/TRBV12-4; D gene: -; J gene: TRBJ2-1; clone size: -; CDR3 DNA: TGTGCCAGCAGTTTAGCGGCAAATGAGCAGTTCTTC; CDR3 protein: CASSLAANEQFF
CDR3 length: 13; V gene: TRBV5-6; D gene: -; J gene: TRBJ2-7; clone size: few; CDR3 DNA: TGTGCCAGCGGGCGACCAAGCTCCTACGAGCAGTACTTC; CDR3 protein: CASGRPSSYEQYF
CDR3 length: 18; V gene: TRBV6-2/TRBV6-3; D gene: TRBD1; J gene: TRBJ2-1; clone size: -; CDR3 DNA: TGTGCCAGCAGTTACCCCGGTTCGGACAGGGGCGCCTACAATGAGCAGTTCTTC; CDR3 protein: CASSYPGSDRGAYNEQFF
CDR3 length: 13; V gene: TRBV9; D gene: -; J gene: TRBJ1-3; clone size: -; CDR3 DNA: TGTGCCAGCGGCCAGGGAACGGGAAACACCATATATTTT; CDR3 protein: CASGQGTGNTIYF
CDR3 length: 13; V gene: TRBV27; D gene: -; J gene: TRBJ1-5; clone size: once; CDR3 DNA: TGTGCCAGCAGTTTTGGGAGGAATCAGCCCCAGCATTTT; CDR3 protein: CASSFGRNQPQHF
CDR3 length: 15; V gene: TRBV4-1; D gene: -; J gene: TRBJ1-2; clone size: -; CDR3 DNA: TGCGCCAGCAGCCAAGATGTGGGGGGAGGCTATGGCTACACCTTC; CDR3 protein: CASSQDVGGGYGYTF
CDR3 length: 14; V gene: TRBV19; D gene: TRBD1; J gene: TRBJ1-5; clone size: once; CDR3 DNA: TGTGCCAGTAACGCCGGGACAGGGGAACAGCCCCAGCATTTT; CDR3 protein: CASNAGTGEQPQHF
CDR3 length: 16; V gene: TRBV9; D gene: TRBD2; J gene: TRBJ2-2; clone size: -; CDR3 DNA: TGTGCCAGCAGCGTCGCTAGCGGGGGACCCACCGGGGAGCTGTTTTTT; CDR3 protein: CASSVASGGPTGELFF
CDR3 length: 15; V gene: TRBV5-1; D gene: -; J gene: TRBJ2-7; clone size: -; CDR3 DNA: TGCGCCAGCAGCTTGGTGGCTAGCACTTACTACGAGCAGTACTTC; CDR3 protein: CASSLVASTYYEQYF
CDR3 length: 15; V gene: TRBV18; D gene: TRBD2; J gene: TRBJ2-2; clone size: -; CDR3 DNA: TGTGCCAGCTCACCAACGATAGCGGGGACCGGGGAGCTGTTTTTT; CDR3 protein: CASSPTIAGTGELFF
CDR3 length: 14; V gene: TRBV6-2/TRBV6-3; D gene: -; J gene: TRBJ2-5; clone size: -; CDR3 DNA: TGTGCCAGCAGTTATCGGACAGCTCAAGAGACCCAGTACTTC; CDR3 protein: CASSYRTAQETQYF
CDR3 length: 15; V gene: TRBV11-3; D gene: -; J gene: TRBJ2-3; clone size: -; CDR3 DNA: TGTGCCAGCAGCTTCCACGGGGGGCGAGGAGATACGCAGTATTTT; CDR3 protein: CASSFHGGRGDTQYF
CDR3 length: 15; V gene: TRBV6-5; D gene: TRBD1; J gene: TRBJ1-5; clone size: once; CDR3 DNA: TGTGCCAGCAGGCGGGACAGGAATAGCAATCAGCCCCAGCATTTT; CDR3 protein: CASRRDRNSNQPQHF
CDR3 length: 14; V gene: TRBV11-2; D gene: TRBD1; J gene: TRBJ2-7; clone size: -; CDR3 DNA: TGTGCCAGCAGCAACCGGGACAGACCCTACGAGCAGTACTTC; CDR3 protein: CASSNRDRPYEQYF
CDR3 length: 20; V gene: TRBV5-5; D gene: -; J gene: TRBJ1-4; clone size: -; CDR3 DNA: TGTGCCAGCAGCCTGCCAACCCCAGGGGTTTCCGGCCAATATAATGAAAAACTGTTTTTT; CDR3 protein: CASSLPTPGVSGQYNEKLFF
CDR3 length: 16; V gene: TRBV7-6; D gene: TRBD1; J gene: TRBJ2-3; clone size: -; CDR3 DNA: TGTGCCAGCAGCTTAGGCGGGACAGGTGTCGCAGATACGCAGTATTTT; CDR3 protein: CASSLGGTGVADTQYF
CDR3 length: 14; V gene: TRBV29-1; D gene: TRBD2; J gene: TRBJ2-7; clone size: once; CDR3 DNA: TGCAGCGTATCGGGACTAGCGGGCGGACGGGAGCAGTACTTC; CDR3 protein: CSVSGLAGGREQYF
CDR3 length: 14; V gene: TRBV28; D gene: -; J gene: TRBJ2-2; clone size: -; CDR3 DNA: TGTGCCAGCAGTTTAAGGGGTTACACCGGGGAGCTGTTTTTT; CDR3 protein: CASSLRGYTGELFF
CDR3 length: 10; V gene: TRBV10-1; D gene: -; J gene: TRBJ2-1; clone size: -; CDR3 DNA: TGCGCCAGCATCGAGTGGGAGCAGTTCTTC; CDR3 protein: CASIEWEQFF
CDR3 length: 13; V gene: TRBV6-5; D gene: -; J gene: TRBJ1-5; clone size: few; CDR3 DNA: TGTGCCAGCAGTTACTCCCCAAATCAGCCCCAGCATTTT; CDR3 protein: CASSYSPNQPQHF
CDR3 length: 12; V gene: TRBV19; D gene: -; J gene: TRBJ1-5; clone size: -; CDR3 DNA: TGTGCCAGTAGTATACTCAATCAGCCCCAGCATTTT; CDR3 protein: CASSILNQPQHF